Presented here are 21 T cell receptor beta chains from one specimen sequenced in a study of cytomegalovirus exposure and HLA in healthy donors. The PCR made use of 60 Vbeta and 13 Jbeta primers. Profiled with immunoSEQ multiplex PCR; TCRdb holds only in-frame clones, not every one. Of roughly 140,000 clones detected, more than 65% appear once; the ten largest clones hold about 5.6%. Sequenced: PBMCs. These receptors originate from a man aged 25 to 45 in good health and CMV-seropositive.

CDR3 sequence reads: CASSLRVFQADTQYF. The DNA of the CDR3 is TGTGCCAGCAGCTTACGTGTGTTTCAGGCAGATACGCAGTATTTT. The rearrangement links TRBV7-9 to TRBJ2-3, with D unresolved. Looked up from germline, CDR1 is SEHNR and CDR2 is FQNEAQ (reference sequence). The CDR3 totals 15 residues. V was clipped by 2 bases and J by 4 bases, with 13 bases between them. Full variable domain (missing parts from reference TRBV7-9 and TRBJ2-3): DTGVSQNPRHKITKRGQNVTFRCDPISEHNRLYWYRQTLGQGPEFLTYFQNEAQLEKSRLLSDRFSAERPKGSFSTLEIQRTEQGDSAMYLCASSLRVFQADTQYFGPGTRLTVL.

The chain employs TRBV5-1 and TRBJ2-3, with TRBD2 as a possible D gene (5 bases). Trimming took off 6 bases at V and 3 bases at J, with 8 bases between the two ends. The length of the CDR3 is 12 residues. Per germline, CDR1 SGHRS and CDR2 YFSETQ. CDR3 bases: TGCGCCAGCATCGGGGAAACAGATACGCAGTATTTT. This translates into CASIGETDTQYF.

The chain has TRBV21-1 and TRBJ2-5; no check of the table's D call, TRBD1, against the DNA was made. With the DNA end fitting TRBJ2-7 better, the J assignment may be wrong. TRBV21-1 is a listed pseudogene. The CDR3 has 19 amino acids. CDR3 DNA: TGTGCCAGCAGCCAACGGGACAGGGGGATAGTAGCGGGAACCTGCGAGCAGTACTTC. As protein: CASSQRDRGIVAGTCEQYF.

This chain uses TRBV18 with TRBJ1-6; D is possibly TRBD1 (5 bases). Germline CDR1 reads KGHSH; CDR2 reads LQKENI. CDR3 length: 14 residues. V was clipped by 1 base and J by 7 bases, with 8 bases between them. CDR3 DNA: TGTGCCAGCTCACCACAGGGGCGAAATTCACCCCTCCACTTT. It encodes CASSPQGRNSPLHF.

V and J are TRBV6-5 and TRBJ1-5; D possibly corresponds to TRBD1 (5 bases). Trimming took off 5 bases at V and 5 bases at J, with 13 bases between the two ends. Germline V gene lookup returns CDR1 MNHEY and CDR2 SVGAGI. CDR3 size: 14 residues. The CDR3 DNA is TGTGCCAGCAGTCCTTCCCAGGGCGATCAGCCCCAGCATTTT. It specifies CASSPSQGDQPQHF.

The chain combines TRBV6-1 with TRBJ2-3; 14 bases are shared with TRBD2. This CDR3 spans 15 amino acids. The J segment lost 4 bases and the V segment lost 5 bases, leaving 2 bases of the junction unmatched. Germline CDR1 is MNHNS and CDR2 is SASEGT. CDR3 in DNA: TGTGCCAGCAGTCTGACTAGCGGGGGGGCAGATACGCAGTATTTT. This codes for CASSLTSGGADTQYF.

The V call is TRBV19, the J call TRBJ2-7, with 8 positions matching TRBD2. Germline values: CDR1 LNHDA, CDR2 SQIVND (reference sequence). V lost 3 bases to trimming and J lost 4 bases; unmatched junction nucleotides: 8. CDR3 size: 15 residues. CDR3 loop: CASSIMGLEGYEQYF. The CDR3 DNA follows: TGTGCCAGTAGTATTATGGGACTAGAAGGGTACGAGCAGTACTTC.

This clone was seen just once. This chain uses TRBV4-1 with TRBJ1-2; 10 nucleotides agree with TRBD1. CDR3 length: 14 amino acids. The germline V gene has CDR1 MGHRA and CDR2 YSYEKL. V lost 4 bases to trimming and J lost 8 bases; unmatched junction nucleotides: 7. CDR3 amino acids: CASSRDRGQEGYTF. The CDR3 DNA is TGCGCCAGCAGCCGGGACAGGGGACAAGAAGGCTACACCTTC.

J is TRBJ2-4 and V is TRBV5-4, with 11 bases identical to TRBD1. Germline V CDR1 and CDR2: SGHNT, YYREEE (reference sequence). V lost 4 bases and J lost 5; bases outside the gene matches: 14. This CDR3 has 18 amino acids. The CDR3 bases are TGTGCCAGCAGCAAACGGACAGGGGGCTTGCTTTCTGAAAACATTCAGTACTTC. This sequence encodes CASSKRTGGLLSENIQYF.

This rearrangement joins TRBV14 to TRBJ1-6; possibly TRBD1 for D (5 bases). The V gene lost 4 bases and the J gene lost 6 bases, with 10 bases spanning the gap. This CDR3 spans 14 amino acids. Germline loops: CDR1 SGHDN, CDR2 FVKESK. Here the CDR3 DNA reads TGTGCCAGCAGCCCGGACACGCCTAATTCACCCCTCCACTTT. Protein product: CASSPDTPNSPLHF. The full variable domain, completed using reference TRBV14 and TRBJ1-6, is EAGVTQFPSHSVIEKGQTVTLRCDPISGHDNLYWYRRVMGKEIKFLLHFVKESKQDESGMPNNRFLAERTGGTYSTLKVQPAELEDSGVYFCASSPDTPNSPLHFGNGTRLTVT.

The V call is TRBV28, the J call TRBJ1-2, with 9 bases identical to TRBD1. Germline CDR1 and CDR2: MDHEN and SYDVKM. V shed 1 base, J shed 8 bases, and the junction held 11 bases outside the gene matches. The CDR3 totals 16 residues. In DNA form, the CDR3 reads TGTGCCAGCAGTTTATCGCAACAGGGGGCTGGCCGAGGCTACACCTTC. Protein: CASSLSQQGAGRGYTF.

The rearrangement uses TRBV5-5 and TRBJ1-1; tentatively, D is TRBD1 (5 bases). The germline V gene has CDR1 SGHKS and CDR2 YYEKEE (reference sequence). Trimming removed 4 bases from V and 1 base from J, with 17 bases in between. This CDR3 comprises 16 residues. The CDR3: CASSPQARAGNTEAFF. In DNA, the CDR3 is TGTGCCAGCAGCCCCCAGGCCAGGGCCGGGAACACTGAAGCTTTCTTT.

V gene TRBV12-2 combines with J gene TRBJ1-1; the table calls TRBD1, which could not be checked here. TRBV12-2 is termed a pseudogene. There are 15 residues in the CDR3. The DNA of the CDR3 is TGTGCAAGTCGCTTAGGGGGACAGGGGAACACTGAAGCTTTCTTT. It is translated as CASRLGGQGNTEAFF.

The chain recombines TRBV18 with TRBJ2-7; D is perhaps TRBD1 (6 bases). The length of the CDR3 is 14 residues. Germline lookup yields CDR1 KGHSH and CDR2 LQKENI. V gave up 5 bases and J gave up 5 bases, with 16 bases separating them. The CDR3, as DNA: TGTGCCAGCTCAAGCACGACAGGTTTCCACGAGCAGTACTTC. It is translated as CASSSTTGFHEQYF.

This chain uses TRBV2 with TRBJ2-1; D might be TRBD2 (6 bases). The V end was cut by 8 bases, the J end by 1 base, with 12 bases between. The CDR3 is made up of 14 amino acids. Germline CDR1 reads SNHLY; CDR2 reads FYNNEI. In DNA form, the CDR3 reads TGTGCCAGCGACACTAGCCATTCCTACAATGAGCAGTTCTTC. Its translation: CASDTSHSYNEQFF. The full variable domain, with the rest looked up from reference TRBV2 and TRBJ2-1, is EPEVTQTPSHQVTQMGQEVILRCVPISNHLYFYWYRQILGQKVEFLVSFYNNEISEKSEIFDDQFSVERPDGSNFTLKIRSTKLEDSAMYFCASDTSHSYNEQFFGPGTRLTVL.

CDR3 amino acids: CASSRGGQSHEQYF. The CDR3 DNA follows: TGTGCCAGTAGTCGGGGGGGACAGAGCCACGAGCAGTACTTC. This sequence joins TRBV19 and TRBJ2-7; weak D call: TRBD2 (8 bases). V shed 5 bases and J shed 5 bases, with 16 bases lying between them. The length of the CDR3 is 14 residues. Germline CDR1 LNHDA, CDR2 SQIVND (reference sequence). Full variable domain (rest looked up from reference TRBV19 and TRBJ2-7): DGGITQSPKYLFRKEGQNVTLSCEQNLNHDAMYWYRQDPGQGLRLIYYSQIVNDFQKGDIAEGYSVSREKKESFPLTVTSAQKNPTAFYLCASSRGGQSHEQYFGPGTRLTVT.

The chain is built from TRBV7-9 and TRBJ2-7; 9 positions agree with TRBD1. The CDR3 sequence is 15 residues long. Germline V lookup: CDR1 SEHNR, CDR2 FQNEAQ (reference sequence). J gave up 4 bases and V 3 bases, and 7 bases lay outside the gene matches. The CDR3 protein is CASSFVQGARYEQYF. The CDR3 DNA follows: TGTGCCAGCAGCTTTGTACAGGGGGCGCGTTACGAGCAGTACTTC.

The V and J genes are TRBV6-5 and TRBJ2-2; TRBD1 might be the D (6 bases). V lost 6 bases and J 2 bases, leaving 10 bases between the germline ends. CDR3 length equals 14 residues. CDR1 is MNHEY, CDR2 SVGAGI, per germline. The CDR3 sequence is CASRLRGNTGELFF. The CDR3 DNA reads TGTGCCAGCAGGCTCAGGGGAAACACCGGGGAGCTGTTTTTT.

There are a few counts of this clone. The chain recombines TRBV19 with TRBJ1-6; the match to TRBD1 covers 7 bases. Germline values: CDR1 LNHDA, CDR2 SQIVND (reference sequence). The junction had 8 bases not matched to a gene; V was cut back by 5 bases and J by 10 bases. The CDR3 has 14 amino acids. CDR3 in DNA: TGTGCCAGTAGTCCGGGGCCAGGGGGGTCACCCCTCCACTTT. Translation gives CASSPGPGGSPLHF.

The V gene is TRBV5-4, the J gene TRBJ2-7, with D possibly being TRBD1 (6 bases). The V gene lost 1 base and the J gene lost 3 bases, with 14 bases spanning the gap. Germline V gene lookup returns CDR1 SGHNT and CDR2 YYREEE (reference sequence). CDR3 length equals 15 residues. CDR3 sequence (DNA): TGTGCCAGCAGCTTGATTGATGCAGGGGTCTACGAGCAGTACTTC. It translates to CASSLIDAGVYEQYF.

The CDR3 DNA follows: TGTGCCAGCAACCCACAGGGAACTAACTATGGCTACACCTTC. Its translation: CASNPQGTNYGYTF. The chain employs TRBV6-5 and TRBJ1-2, with a possible D match to TRBD1 (6 bases). Germline CDR1 MNHEY, CDR2 SVGAGI. V lost 7 bases and J lost 0, with 12 bases in between. The CDR3 is 14 amino acids.